The clone carrying this T cell receptor (beta chain) was detected only a few times. Its antigen is undetermined. The sample belongs to a study of identical twins. Findings and caveats of the study: Insertions were fewer in abundant cord blood beta clonotypes, whereas memory repertoires showed none of this pattern. It was cross-sectional statistical analysis, not following the same donors, that the conclusions relied on.

Germline-derived CDR1 and CDR2 are MRHNA and SNTAGT. The CDR3 covers 15 residues. Deletions cut 6 bases from V and 8 bases from J, with 19 bases between. Unique molecular identifiers were present on the cDNA, and a universal primer site came from template switching. TCRdb re-called the 5' RACE reads through MiXCR, storing one row per CDR3 protein. In the table there are 240,000 or so distinct CDR3 sequences, roughly 7% of which are singletons. The same data also contributed to another study, on yellow fever vaccine responses in identical twins.

The genes are TRBV6-4 and TRBJ1-4, with a weak D call TRBD1 (6 bases). Sequencing was done on a sample of memory (CD45RO+) T cells sorted from blood. The receptor comes from a young woman in good health. The CDR3 is CASSATTGIGEKLFF. The DNA for the CDR3 is TGTGCCAGCAGCGCCACTACAGGGATAGGAGAAAAACTGTTTTTT.